Presented here are 5 T cell receptor beta chains from one specimen sequenced in a study of Graves' ophthalmopathy and Graves' hyperthyroidism. Amplifying from RNA transcripts, the study obtained TCR beta CDR3 regions. Following a first-round RT-PCR that used HTBI primers, a second-round multiplex PCR was carried out. Each CDR3 protein is one row after TCRdb ran MiXCR on the multiplex PCR reads. The sample includes 450,000 or so distinct CDR3 sequences, approximately 15% of them seen just once. Sequences were obtained from blood. The receptor set was obtained from a woman aged 25 to 45 with Graves' ophthalmopathy.

This clonotype came up many times. The rearrangement uses TRBV6-5 and TRBJ2-7; 9 bases are a match to TRBD2. The V segment lost 7 bases and the J segment 0 bases; nucleotides outside the gene matches: 7. CDR3 size: 15 residues. CDR1 is MNHEY, CDR2 SVGAGI, per germline. CDR3 DNA sequence: TGTGCCAGCACCCCTAGCGGGGATAGCTCCTACGAGCAGTACTTC. It codes for CASTPSGDSSYEQYF.

The chain employs TRBV12-3 or TRBV12-4 and TRBJ1-1; no reliable D call. The ends were cut back, 3 bases at V and 2 bases at J, with 7 bases in the middle. The CDR3 consists of 13 residues. The CDR3 DNA reads as TGTGCCAGCAGTTTGTATGAAAACACTGAAGCTTTCTTT. It translates to CASSLYENTEAFF.

This clonotype was detected ten times or more. At one of its ends the junction is not consistent with the germline gene, which may arise from a read error. The chain combines TRBV20-1 with TRBJ2-7; maybe TRBD1 (6 bases). The CDR3 loop spans 15 amino acids. Germline CDR1 is DFQATT and CDR2 is SNEGSKA (reference sequence). The CDR3 protein is CSARDRDKGTYEQYF. In DNA form, the CDR3 reads TGCAGTGCTCGAGACCGGGACAAAGGCACCTACGAGCAGTACTTC.

At least ten counts were recorded for this clonotype. The CDR3: CAWSTNTEAFF. The CDR3, as DNA: TGTGCCTGGAGCACGAACACTGAAGCTTTCTTT. The chain recombines TRBV30 with TRBJ1-1; D gene unclear. Germline V CDR1 and CDR2: GTSNPN, SVGIG (reference sequence). The CDR3 has 11 amino acids. Trimming stripped 3 bases from V and 1 base from J, with 3 bases between.

The table lists this clonotype with many counts. The gene calls are TRBV6-5 and TRBJ1-2, with D uncertain. Germline CDR1 reads MNHEY; CDR2 reads SVGAGI. There are 15 residues in the CDR3. Deletions cut 4 bases from V and 1 base from J, with 13 bases between. Here the CDR3 reads CASSFRQQLNYGYTF. The CDR3 DNA is TGTGCCAGCAGTTTTCGCCAGCAGCTTAACTATGGCTACACCTTC.